The 9 T cell receptor beta chains below were found in one sample sequenced in a study of OX40 agonist ivuxolimab in advanced cancers. TCRdb's table, derived via immunoSEQ multiplex PCR, lists solely in-frame clones and lacks some. Of 100,000 or so clones detected, about nine tenths appear once; the ten largest clones hold around 0.28%. Sequenced material: CD4+ or CD8+ T cells sorted from blood, taken in a trial of the OX40 agonist ivuxolimab. These receptor sequences come from an adult with an advanced solid tumor such as melanoma, head and neck, liver or kidney cancer.

The chain has TRBV6-5 and TRBJ1-5; 11 nucleotides align to TRBD1. Germline loops: CDR1 MNHEY, CDR2 SVGAGI. V trimming: 8 bases; J trimming: 4 bases; junction bases outside the gene matches: 1. The CDR3 consists of 13 residues. CDR3 coding DNA: TGTGCCAGCGGGACAGGGGGGAATCAGCCCCAGCATTTT. Translating gives CASGTGGNQPQHF.

V gene TRBV7-2 combines with J gene TRBJ2-2; 9 bases are shared with TRBD1. There are 17 residues in the CDR3. Germline V gene sequence: CDR1 SGHTA, CDR2 FQGNSA. J lost 4 bases, V lost 5 bases, and 11 bases had no gene match. CDR3 in amino acids: CASSPQGARWGTGELFF. The CDR3 DNA reads TGTGCCAGCAGCCCACAGGGGGCTAGATGGGGCACCGGGGAGCTGTTTTTT.

V is TRBV9 and J is TRBJ1-4; D uncertain. The CDR3 contains 16 residues. Per germline, CDR1 SGDLS and CDR2 YYNGEE. V was pared by 2 bases and J by 0 bases, with 11 bases between. The CDR3, as DNA: TGTGCCAGCAGCGTCGCCGCAGGATCAACTAATGAAAAACTGTTTTTT. It is translated as CASSVAAGSTNEKLFF.

The chain joins TRBV6-1 to TRBJ1-3, with 11 bases identical to TRBD1. The CDR3 covers 15 residues. Per germline, CDR1 MNHNS and CDR2 SASEGT. The V gene end was trimmed by 6 bases and the J gene end by 4 bases; junction bases not matched to a gene: 5. The CDR3 region is CASSLDRGLGNTIYF. DNA of the CDR3: TGTGCCAGCAGCTTGGACAGGGGGCTCGGAAACACCATATATTTT.

The chain has TRBV4-2 and TRBJ1-1; tentative D call: TRBD1 (5 bases). Germline V lookup: CDR1 LGHNA, CDR2 YNFKEQ. The length of the CDR3 is 15 residues. V gave up 0 bases and J gave up 4 bases, with 12 bases separating them. The CDR3 region is CASSQDAGMPTEAFF. For the CDR3, the DNA is TGTGCCAGCAGCCAAGATGCAGGGATGCCCACTGAAGCTTTCTTT.

The V and J genes are TRBV6-1 and TRBJ2-6; D not resolved. Germline V gene data show CDR1 as MNHNS and CDR2 as SASEGT. The V and J ends lost 4 bases and 2 bases respectively, with 6 bases between them. This CDR3 contains 14 residues. DNA of the CDR3: TGTGCCAGCAGTGGATCTACTGGGGCCAACGTCCTGACTTTC. It codes for CASSGSTGANVLTF.

The rearrangement links TRBV6-6 to TRBJ1-3; no definite D call. CDR1 and CDR2 from the germline V gene are MNHNY and SVGAGI (reference sequence). V was trimmed by 7 bases and J by 0 bases, leaving 13 bases between them. CDR3 length: 15 amino acids. The CDR3 sequence: CASNPSPASGNTIYF. In DNA form, the CDR3 reads TGTGCCAGCAATCCGTCGCCAGCCTCTGGAAACACCATATATTTT.

This clone was seen a few times. J is TRBJ2-5 and V is TRBV5-1; D perhaps matches TRBD1 (5 bases). V was trimmed by 0 bases and J by 2 bases, leaving 17 bases between them. This CDR3 has 17 amino acids. Germline values: CDR1 SGHRS, CDR2 YFSETQ. This chain's CDR3 is CASSLAGRGAWQETQYF. The CDR3 nucleotides are TGCGCCAGCAGCTTGGCCGGAAGGGGCGCGTGGCAAGAGACCCAGTACTTC.

The chain links TRBV5-1 to TRBJ2-7; 7 bases align to TRBD2. V lost 0 bases, J lost 1 base, and 7 bases stayed unmatched. Looked up from germline, CDR1 is SGHRS and CDR2 is YFSETQ. The CDR3 covers 16 residues. CDR3 loop: CASSLGPAGDSYEQYF. CDR3 DNA sequence: TGCGCCAGCAGCTTGGGACCGGCGGGGGATTCCTACGAGCAGTACTTC.